Below are 20 T cell receptor beta chains sequenced from a single sample in a study of PD-L1 blockade in urothelial cancer. Time point: pretreatment peripheral blood. Libraries were prepared by immunoSEQ multiplex PCR; TCRdb keeps only in-frame clonotypes and omits some of them. The sample has 130,000 or so clones; about four fifths are singletons. Source: PBMCs, taken around atezolizumab (anti-PD-L1) treatment. The receptors derive from a man aged 50-60 years with urothelial cancer.

V is TRBV28 and J is TRBJ2-3, with TRBD1 as a possible D gene (5 bases). The CDR3 consists of 17 residues. The ends were cut back, 4 bases at V and 2 bases at J, with 19 bases in the middle. The germline gives CDR1 MDHEN, CDR2 SYDVKM. CDR3 protein: CASSYPTRARYTDTQYF. The CDR3 DNA reads TGTGCCAGCAGTTACCCCACCAGGGCCAGATACACAGATACGCAGTATTTT.

The chain has TRBV7-6 and TRBJ2-5; possibly TRBD2 for D (6 bases). Germline V gene sequence: CDR1 SGHVS, CDR2 FNYEAQ. The V end was cut by 1 base, the J end by 0 bases, with 15 bases between. The CDR3 has 17 residues. The CDR3, as DNA: TGTGCCAGCAGCTTAGTTTCGGGAGTTCGCAACCAAGAGACCCAGTACTTC. Translation gives CASSLVSGVRNQETQYF.

The chain combines TRBV27 with TRBJ2-5; D unresolved. CDR1 and CDR2 (germline): MNHEY, SMNVEV (reference sequence). The CDR3 covers 9 residues. V lost 5 bases and J lost 14, with 9 bases in between. CDR3 sequence (DNA): TGTGCCAGCAGTCCCCCTCTATACTTC. Translated, it gives CASSPPLYF.

The rearrangement links TRBV27 to TRBJ2-7; 10 nucleotides align to TRBD2. The junction had 11 bases not matched to a gene; V was cut back by 8 bases and J by 4 bases. Germline V lookup: CDR1 MNHEY, CDR2 SMNVEV (reference sequence). The CDR3 loop spans 15 amino acids. CDR3 bases: TGTGCCAGCTCCGCGGGGTCTAGCGGGAGTTACGAGCAGTACTTC. It translates to CASSAGSSGSYEQYF.

The chain links TRBV29-1 to TRBJ1-1, with 9 bases fitting TRBD1. The CDR3 spans 12 residues. V was clipped by 7 bases and J by 1 base; unmatched bases: 1. Germline values: CDR1 SQVTM, CDR2 ANQGSEA. The CDR3 region has the DNA TGCAGCGGACAGGGGGGGAACACTGAAGCTTTCTTT. Residues: CSGQGGNTEAFF.

V usage is TRBV5-1 and J usage is TRBJ2-7, with a weak D call TRBD2 (6 bases). The CDR3 sequence is 14 residues long. Trimming stripped 0 bases from V and 2 bases from J, with 9 bases between. Germline loops: CDR1 SGHRS, CDR2 YFSETQ. For the CDR3, the DNA is TGCGCCAGCAGCTTGGCCTCTAGCGCCTACGAGCAGTACTTC. It specifies CASSLASSAYEQYF.

This clone was recorded only once. The chain uses TRBV18 and TRBJ1-3; perhaps TRBD1 as D (5 bases). CDR1 is KGHSH and CDR2 is LQKENI in the germline V gene. This CDR3 contains 17 residues. Trimming removed 3 bases at V and 0 bases at J, with 15 bases between. The CDR3 DNA reads TGTGCCAGCTCACCTCGGGGGACGCCCCGCTCTGGAAACACCATATATTTT. Residues: CASSPRGTPRSGNTIYF.

This clone was recorded a few times. This rearrangement joins TRBV2 to TRBJ1-1; possibly TRBD1 for D (6 bases). Germline V lookup: CDR1 SNHLY, CDR2 FYNNEI. With 6 bases removed from V and 0 bases from J, the gap between germline ends came to 14 bases. This CDR3 comprises 15 residues. This chain's CDR3 is CASRQQGRLNTEAFF. The CDR3, as DNA: TGTGCCAGCAGACAACAGGGCCGACTGAACACTGAAGCTTTCTTT.

The DNA for the CDR3 is TGCGCCAGCAGCTTGGGGGTGGGCCAGGGGCCCAATCAGCCCCAGCATTTT. Protein sequence: CASSLGVGQGPNQPQHF. This chain uses TRBV5-1 with TRBJ1-5; the D gene is possibly TRBD1 (6 bases). The CDR3 runs 17 residues. The V end lost 0 bases, the J end lost 3 bases, and 16 bases lay between the germline ends. Germline-derived CDR1 and CDR2 are SGHRS and YFSETQ.

The chain employs TRBV7-9 and TRBJ2-2; D perhaps matches TRBD2 (6 bases). The germline V and J ends were trimmed by 11 bases and 6 bases, with 13 bases remaining between them. The CDR3 spans 12 residues. Germline CDR1 SEHNR, CDR2 FQNEAQ (reference sequence). As DNA, the CDR3 is TGTGCCCCCACCCCGGGAGCCGGGGAGCTGTTTTTT. Residues: CAPTPGAGELFF. Full variable domain (rest looked up from reference TRBV7-9 and TRBJ2-2): DTGVSQNPRHKITKRGQNVTFRCDPISEHNRLYWYRQTLGQGPEFLTYFQNEAQLEKSRLLSDRFSAERPKGSFSTLEIQRTEQGDSAMYLCAPTPGAGELFFGEGSRLTVL.

The chain employs TRBV11-2 and TRBJ2-2; tentatively, D is TRBD2 (6 bases). Deletions cut 4 bases from V and 6 bases from J, with 21 bases between. CDR1 and CDR2 (germline): SGHAT, FQNNGV. CDR3 size: 17 residues. The CDR3 nucleotides are TGTGCCAGCAGCTCCCCCGGGTGGCGGGGTCCCCCCGGGGAGCTGTTTTTT. This gives the protein CASSSPGWRGPPGELFF.

The table lists this clone with a count of one. This chain uses TRBV5-8 with TRBJ2-1, with D possibly matching TRBD2 (6 bases). The ends were cut back, 0 bases at V and 2 bases at J, with 18 bases in the middle. CDR1 is SGHTS, CDR2 YDEGEE, per germline. The CDR3 covers 18 residues. The CDR3 is CASSLADLAVIPYNEQFF. CDR3 nucleotides: TGTGCCAGCAGCTTGGCGGACTTAGCGGTAATACCCTACAATGAGCAGTTCTTC.

This clone was detected only a few times. The chain uses TRBV15 and TRBJ1-5; 8 nucleotides align to TRBD1. The V gene end was trimmed by 0 bases and the J gene end by 6 bases; junction bases not matched to a gene: 10. Germline CDR1 is LNHNV and CDR2 is YYDKDF (reference sequence). This CDR3 has 17 amino acids. The CDR3 nucleotides read TGTGCCACCAGCAGAGAGGTGGACAGGGTAGTTCGTCAGCCCCAGCATTTT. Translation: CATSREVDRVVRQPQHF.

The J gene is TRBJ2-7, the V gene TRBV28, with D possibly TRBD1 on 6 matching bases. The CDR3 has 14 residues. Germline CDR1 reads MDHEN; CDR2 reads SYDVKM. The V end was cut by 3 bases, the J end by 6 bases, with 15 bases between. This CDR3 reads CASSFHREFSEQYF. Here the CDR3 DNA reads TGTGCCAGCAGTTTTCACAGGGAGTTTTCCGAGCAGTACTTC.

Comments on this clone: Compared with germline, one end of the junction differs, possibly owing to a read error. The V call is TRBV5-6, the J call TRBJ2-2; D is possibly TRBD2 (5 bases). The CDR3 consists of 16 residues. CDR1 is SGHDT, CDR2 YYEEEE, per germline. CDR3 in DNA: TGTGCCAGCAGCCATGGACTCCGGACGAATACCGGGGAGCTGTTTTTT. Protein product: CASSHGLRTNTGELFF.

The gene calls are TRBV7-2 and TRBJ2-7; 12 nucleotides agree with TRBD2. This CDR3 has 15 amino acids. Germline V gene data show CDR1 as SGHTA and CDR2 as FQGNSA. The trim removed 5 bases at V and 4 bases at J, leaving 6 bases unmatched. The DNA for the CDR3 is TGTGCCAGCAGCAAAACTAGCGGGAGGAGGTACGAGCAGTACTTC. This codes for CASSKTSGRRYEQYF.

The V gene is TRBV19, the J gene TRBJ2-1; 12 nucleotides agree with TRBD2. With 6 bases clipped from V and 2 bases from J, the junction kept 5 bases outside the gene matches. Germline V gene data show CDR1 as LNHDA and CDR2 as SQIVND (reference sequence). CDR3 size: 16 residues. This chain's CDR3 is CASSPASGRAYNEQFF. The DNA of the CDR3 is TGTGCCAGTAGCCCCGCTAGCGGGAGGGCCTACAATGAGCAGTTCTTC. Based on the CDR3 plus reference TRBV19 and TRBJ2-1, the full variable domain is DGGITQSPKYLFRKEGQNVTLSCEQNLNHDAMYWYRQDPGQGLRLIYYSQIVNDFQKGDIAEGYSVSREKKESFPLTVTSAQKNPTAFYLCASSPASGRAYNEQFFGPGTRLTVL.

The chain employs TRBV7-9 and TRBJ2-3; no reliable D call. Germline V gene lookup returns CDR1 SEHNR and CDR2 FQNEAQ (reference sequence). Trimming shortened V by 1 base and J by 4 bases, and 9 bases separated the two germline ends. The CDR3 length is 14 residues. This chain's CDR3 is CASSLGAGPDTQYF. CDR3 bases: TGTGCCAGCAGCTTAGGCGCAGGCCCAGATACGCAGTATTTT.

The chain combines TRBV9 with TRBJ2-1, with no clear D. The CDR3 totals 15 residues. CDR1 SGDLS and CDR2 YYNGEE come from the germline V gene. With 0 bases removed from V and 0 bases from J, the gap between germline ends came to 7 bases. The chain's CDR3 is CASSVASYSYNEQFF. CDR3 bases: TGTGCCAGCAGCGTAGCCTCCTACTCCTACAATGAGCAGTTCTTC.

The gene calls are TRBV9 and TRBJ2-1; TRBD2 agrees at 7 bases. V trimming: 0 bases; J trimming: 5 bases; junction bases outside the gene matches: 5. Germline CDR1 and CDR2: SGDLS and YYNGEE. The CDR3 sequence is 15 residues long. The CDR3 sequence is CASSVVGLQHNEQFF. CDR3 DNA: TGTGCCAGCAGCGTAGTGGGACTACAACACAATGAGCAGTTCTTC.